Presented here are 3 T cell receptor beta chains from one specimen sequenced in a study of shared clonotypes between healthy human individuals (dated by TCRdb to 2019 to 2021). Libraries were made using the immunoSEQ multiplex PCR assay. TCRdb provides this immuneACCESS table in a form limited to in-frame rearrangements. Some clones are lacking; in checked studies, under half of them reflect an unresolved V gene, and why the rest are absent is not known. This sample comprises more than 2 million clones, approximately 94% of them detected only once. 1.1% of the sample goes to the ten largest clones. CD8 naive samples were obtained by positive selection for CCR7 among CD45RO-negative cells, yielding a CD45RA+CCR7+ population from which TemRA cells were excluded. Specimen: naive CD8+ T cells sorted from blood. Taken with the paper, the label for cell subset or site translates to: CD45RA+CCR7+. All receptors come from a man aged 18 to 29 in good health.

V gene TRBV7-3 combines with J gene TRBJ2-5; possible D gene TRBD2, 6 bases. This CDR3 is 15 amino acids long. Germline V CDR1 and CDR2: SGHTA, FQGTGA. Trimming took off 2 bases at V and 2 bases at J, with 12 bases between the two ends. The CDR3 DNA follows: TGTGCCAGCAGCTTAGTGCCTAGCGCTCAAGAGACCCAGTACTTC. It translates to CASSLVPSAQETQYF.

This clone was observed a handful of times. Other DNA sequences in the sample encode the same CDR3. The chain joins TRBV7-9 to TRBJ2-2, with D hard to call. The CDR3 spans 13 residues. V lost 4 bases and J 1 base, leaving 4 bases between the germline ends. The germline V gene has CDR1 SEHNR and CDR2 FQNEAQ (reference sequence). The CDR3: CASSSGNTGELFF. CDR3 sequence (DNA): TGTGCCAGCAGCTCGGGGAACACCGGGGAGCTGTTTTTT.

The sample holds one count of this clone. Additional DNA sequences in this sample encode the identical CDR3. V usage is TRBV11-2 and J usage is TRBJ2-7, with unresolved D. The V end lost 1 base, the J end lost 3 bases, and 7 bases lay between the germline ends. Per the germline V gene, CDR1 is SGHAT and CDR2 is FQNNGV. The CDR3 is 13 amino acids. CDR3 loop: CASSLAGFYEQYF. The CDR3 coding sequence is TGTGCCAGCAGCTTAGCTGGCTTCTACGAGCAGTACTTC.